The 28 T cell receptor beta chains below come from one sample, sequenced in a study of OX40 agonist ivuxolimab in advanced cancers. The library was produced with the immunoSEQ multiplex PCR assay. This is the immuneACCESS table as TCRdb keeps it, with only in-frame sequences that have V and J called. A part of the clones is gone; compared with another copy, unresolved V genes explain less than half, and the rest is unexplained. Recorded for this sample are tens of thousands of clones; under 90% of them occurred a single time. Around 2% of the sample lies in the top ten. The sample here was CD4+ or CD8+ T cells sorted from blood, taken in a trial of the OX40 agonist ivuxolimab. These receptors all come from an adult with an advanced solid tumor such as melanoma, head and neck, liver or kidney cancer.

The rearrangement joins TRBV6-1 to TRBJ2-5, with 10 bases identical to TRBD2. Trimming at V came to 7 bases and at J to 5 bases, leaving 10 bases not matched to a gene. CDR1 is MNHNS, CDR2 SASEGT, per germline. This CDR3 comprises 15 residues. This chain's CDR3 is CASIRASGRQETQYF. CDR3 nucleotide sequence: TGTGCCAGCATCCGGGCTAGCGGGAGACAGGAGACCCAGTACTTC.

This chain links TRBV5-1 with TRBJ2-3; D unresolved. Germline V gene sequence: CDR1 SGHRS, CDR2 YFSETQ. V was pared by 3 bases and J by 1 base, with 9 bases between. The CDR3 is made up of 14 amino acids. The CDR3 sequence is CASSYGGGTDTQYF. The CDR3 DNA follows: TGCGCCAGCAGCTACGGCGGAGGCACAGATACGCAGTATTTT.

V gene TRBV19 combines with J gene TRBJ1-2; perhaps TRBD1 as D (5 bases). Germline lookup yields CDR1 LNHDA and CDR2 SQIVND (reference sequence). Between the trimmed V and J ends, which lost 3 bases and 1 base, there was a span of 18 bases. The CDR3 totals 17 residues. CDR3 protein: CASSIGGIGAGNYGYTF. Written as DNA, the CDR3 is TGTGCCAGTAGTATTGGCGGCATAGGGGCGGGTAACTATGGCTACACCTTC.

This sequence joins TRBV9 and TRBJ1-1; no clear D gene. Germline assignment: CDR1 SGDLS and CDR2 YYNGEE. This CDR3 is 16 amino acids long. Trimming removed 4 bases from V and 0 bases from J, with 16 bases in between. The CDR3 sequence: CASSPGTGILNTEAFF. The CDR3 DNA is TGTGCCAGCAGCCCGGGTACTGGAATACTGAACACTGAAGCTTTCTTT.

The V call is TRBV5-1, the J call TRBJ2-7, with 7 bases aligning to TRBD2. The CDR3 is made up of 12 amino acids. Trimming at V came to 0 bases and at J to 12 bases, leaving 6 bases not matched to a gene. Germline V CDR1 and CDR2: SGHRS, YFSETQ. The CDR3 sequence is CASSLDGLGRYF. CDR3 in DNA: TGCGCCAGCAGCTTGGATGGACTAGGGCGGTACTTC.

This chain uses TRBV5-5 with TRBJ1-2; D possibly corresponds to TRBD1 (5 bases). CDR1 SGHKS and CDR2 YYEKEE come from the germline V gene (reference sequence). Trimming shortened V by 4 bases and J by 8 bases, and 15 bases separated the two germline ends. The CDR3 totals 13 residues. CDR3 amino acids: CASSPRGLNGYTF. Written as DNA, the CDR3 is TGTGCCAGCAGCCCTCGGGGCCTAAACGGCTACACCTTC.

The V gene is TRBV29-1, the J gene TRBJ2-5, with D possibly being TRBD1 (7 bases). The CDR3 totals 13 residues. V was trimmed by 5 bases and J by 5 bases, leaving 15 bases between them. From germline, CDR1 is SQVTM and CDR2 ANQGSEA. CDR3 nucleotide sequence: TGCAGCGTTATCGGACCAGGGGGGGAGACCCAGTACTTC. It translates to CSVIGPGGETQYF. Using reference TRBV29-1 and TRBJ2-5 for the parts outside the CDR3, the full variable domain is SAVISQKPSRDICQRGTSLTIQCQVDSQVTMMFWYRQQPGQSLTLIATANQGSEATYESGFVIDKFPISRPNLTFSTLTVSNMSPEDSSIYLCSVIGPGGETQYFGPGTRLLVL.

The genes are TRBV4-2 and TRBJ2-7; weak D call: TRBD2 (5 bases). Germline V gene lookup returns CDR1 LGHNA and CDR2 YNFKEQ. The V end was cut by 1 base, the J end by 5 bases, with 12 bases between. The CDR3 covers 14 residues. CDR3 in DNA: TGTGCCAGCAGCCAAGTAGGTGGGAGCAACGAGCAGTACTTC. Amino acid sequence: CASSQVGGSNEQYF.

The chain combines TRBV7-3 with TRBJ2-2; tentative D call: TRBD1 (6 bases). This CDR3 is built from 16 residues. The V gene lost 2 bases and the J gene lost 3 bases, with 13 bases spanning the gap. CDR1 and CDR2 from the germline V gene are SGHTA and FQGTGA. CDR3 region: CASSLSYRADTGELFF. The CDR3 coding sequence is TGTGCCAGCAGCTTATCGTACAGGGCGGACACCGGGGAGCTGTTTTTT.

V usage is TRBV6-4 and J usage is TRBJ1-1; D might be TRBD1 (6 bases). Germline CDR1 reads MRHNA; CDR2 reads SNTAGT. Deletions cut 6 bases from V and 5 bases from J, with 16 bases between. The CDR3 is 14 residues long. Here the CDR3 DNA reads TGTGCCAGCAGGATGTGGGGGGCATGGACTGAAGCTTTCTTT. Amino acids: CASRMWGAWTEAFF.

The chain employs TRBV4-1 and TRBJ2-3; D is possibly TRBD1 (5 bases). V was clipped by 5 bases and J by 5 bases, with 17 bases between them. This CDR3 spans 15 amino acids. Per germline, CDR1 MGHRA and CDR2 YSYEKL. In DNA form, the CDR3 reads TGCGCCAGCAGCAGAAGCAGGGAACCTGGAGATACGCAGTATTTT. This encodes CASSRSREPGDTQYF.

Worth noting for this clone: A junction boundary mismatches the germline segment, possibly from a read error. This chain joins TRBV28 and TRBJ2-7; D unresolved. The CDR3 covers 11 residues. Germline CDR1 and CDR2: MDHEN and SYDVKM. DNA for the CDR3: TGTGCCAGCAGTTTAGGATCTGCTTTAGACTTC. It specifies CASSLGSALDF.

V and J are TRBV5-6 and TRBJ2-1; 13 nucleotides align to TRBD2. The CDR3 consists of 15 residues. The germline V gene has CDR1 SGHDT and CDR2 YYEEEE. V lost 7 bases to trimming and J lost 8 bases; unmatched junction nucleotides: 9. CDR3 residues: CASLGLAGAVDEQFF. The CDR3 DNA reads TGTGCCAGCTTAGGACTAGCGGGAGCAGTGGATGAGCAGTTCTTC. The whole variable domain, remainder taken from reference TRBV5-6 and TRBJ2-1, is DAGVTQSPTHLIKTRGQQVTLRCSPKSGHDTVSWYQQALGQGPQFIFQYYEEEERQRGNFPDRFSGHQFPNYSSELNVNALLLGDSALYLCASLGLAGAVDEQFFGPGTRLTVL.

The CDR3 loop reads CASSERTGYQETQYF. In DNA form, the CDR3 reads TGCGCCAGCAGTGAGAGGACAGGGTACCAAGAGACCCAGTACTTC. The chain is built from TRBV10-1 and TRBJ2-5, with 8 bases that match TRBD1. Germline V gene sequence: CDR1 WNHNN, CDR2 SYGVQD (reference sequence). Trimming removed 2 bases from V and 0 bases from J; junction bases left unmatched: 2. The CDR3 is 15 residues long.

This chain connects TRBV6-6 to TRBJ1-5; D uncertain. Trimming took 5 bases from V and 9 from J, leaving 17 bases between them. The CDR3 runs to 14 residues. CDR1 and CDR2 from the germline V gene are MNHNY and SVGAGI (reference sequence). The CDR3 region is CASSPTLKTGPQHF. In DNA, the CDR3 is TGTGCCAGCAGTCCCACACTAAAGACCGGGCCCCAGCATTTT.

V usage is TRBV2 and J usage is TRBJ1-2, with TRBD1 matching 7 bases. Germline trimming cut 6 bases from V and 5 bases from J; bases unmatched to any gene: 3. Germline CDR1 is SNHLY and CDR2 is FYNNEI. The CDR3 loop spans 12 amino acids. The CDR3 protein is CASSGQVYGYTF. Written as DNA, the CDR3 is TGTGCCAGCAGCGGACAGGTTTATGGCTACACCTTC. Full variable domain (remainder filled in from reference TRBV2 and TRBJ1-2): EPEVTQTPSHQVTQMGQEVILRCVPISNHLYFYWYRQILGQKVEFLVSFYNNEISEKSEIFDDQFSVERPDGSNFTLKIRSTKLEDSAMYFCASSGQVYGYTFGSGTRLTVV.

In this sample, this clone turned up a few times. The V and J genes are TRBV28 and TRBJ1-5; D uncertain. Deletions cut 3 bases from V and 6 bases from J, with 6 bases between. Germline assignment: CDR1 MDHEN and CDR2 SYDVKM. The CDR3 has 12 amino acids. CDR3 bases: TGTGCCAGCAGTTTGAGTTTTCAGCCCCAGCATTTT. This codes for CASSLSFQPQHF.

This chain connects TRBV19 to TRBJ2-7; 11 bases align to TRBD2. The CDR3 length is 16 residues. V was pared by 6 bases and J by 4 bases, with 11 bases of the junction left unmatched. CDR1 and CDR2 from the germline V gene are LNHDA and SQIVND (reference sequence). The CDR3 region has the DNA TGTGCCAGTAGCCGAAGACTAGCGGGGCCCAATTACGAGCAGTACTTC. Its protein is CASSRRLAGPNYEQYF.

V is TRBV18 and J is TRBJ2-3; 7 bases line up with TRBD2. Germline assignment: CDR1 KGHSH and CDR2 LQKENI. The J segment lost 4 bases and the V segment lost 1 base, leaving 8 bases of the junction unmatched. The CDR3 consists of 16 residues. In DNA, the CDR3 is TGTGCCAGCTCACCACTAACAGCGGGAATCTCAGATACGCAGTATTTT. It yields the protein CASSPLTAGISDTQYF.

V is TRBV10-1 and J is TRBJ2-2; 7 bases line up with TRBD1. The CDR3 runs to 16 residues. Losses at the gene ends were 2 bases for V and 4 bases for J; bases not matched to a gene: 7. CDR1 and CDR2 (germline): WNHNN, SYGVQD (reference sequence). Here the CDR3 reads CASSENRGSSTGELFF. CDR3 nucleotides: TGCGCCAGCAGTGAGAACAGGGGTTCGAGCACCGGGGAGCTGTTTTTT.

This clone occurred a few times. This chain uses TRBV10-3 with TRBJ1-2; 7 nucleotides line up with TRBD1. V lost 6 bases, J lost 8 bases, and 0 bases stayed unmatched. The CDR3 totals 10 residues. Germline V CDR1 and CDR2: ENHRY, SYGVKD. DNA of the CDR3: TGTGCCATCAGGGACAGGGGCTACACCTTC. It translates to CAIRDRGYTF.

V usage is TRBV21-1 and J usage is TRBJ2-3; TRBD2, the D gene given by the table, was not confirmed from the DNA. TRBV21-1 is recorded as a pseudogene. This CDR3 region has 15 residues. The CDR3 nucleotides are TGTGCCAGCAGCAAGGGACTAGCGGGAGTAGATACGCAGTATTTT. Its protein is CASSKGLAGVDTQYF.

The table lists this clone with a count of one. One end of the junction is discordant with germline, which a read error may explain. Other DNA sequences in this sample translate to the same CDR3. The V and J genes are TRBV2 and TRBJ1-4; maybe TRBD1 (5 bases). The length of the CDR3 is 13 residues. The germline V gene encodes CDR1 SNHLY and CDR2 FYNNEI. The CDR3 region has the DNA TGTGCTAGCAGTTCCAGGGTAGGGGAAAAACTGTTTTTT. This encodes CASSSRVGEKLFF.

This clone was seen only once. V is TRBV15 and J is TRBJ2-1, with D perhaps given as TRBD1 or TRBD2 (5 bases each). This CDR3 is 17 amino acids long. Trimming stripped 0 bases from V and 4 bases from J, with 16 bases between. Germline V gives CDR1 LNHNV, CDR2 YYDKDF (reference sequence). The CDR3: CATSRDTGLNSYNEQFF. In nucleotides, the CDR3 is TGTGCCACCAGCAGAGACACGGGGCTGAACTCTTACAATGAGCAGTTCTTC.

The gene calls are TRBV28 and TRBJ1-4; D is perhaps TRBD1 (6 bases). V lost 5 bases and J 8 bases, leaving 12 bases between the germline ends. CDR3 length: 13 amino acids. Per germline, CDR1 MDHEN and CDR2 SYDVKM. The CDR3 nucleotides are TGTGCCAGCAGTGAGGGGGTGGAGGAAAAACTGTTTTTT. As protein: CASSEGVEEKLFF. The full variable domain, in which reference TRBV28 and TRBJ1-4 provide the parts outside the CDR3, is DVKVTQSSRYLVKRTGEKVFLECVQDMDHENMFWYRQDPGLGLRLIYFSYDVKMKEKGDIPEGYSVSREKKERFSLILESASTNQTSMYLCASSEGVEEKLFFGSGTQLSVL.

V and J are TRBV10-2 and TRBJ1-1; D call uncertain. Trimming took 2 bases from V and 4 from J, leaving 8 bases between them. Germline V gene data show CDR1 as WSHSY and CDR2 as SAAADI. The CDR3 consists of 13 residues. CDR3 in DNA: TGCGCCAGCAGTGAGACGGCTCTCACTGAAGCTTTCTTT. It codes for CASSETALTEAFF.

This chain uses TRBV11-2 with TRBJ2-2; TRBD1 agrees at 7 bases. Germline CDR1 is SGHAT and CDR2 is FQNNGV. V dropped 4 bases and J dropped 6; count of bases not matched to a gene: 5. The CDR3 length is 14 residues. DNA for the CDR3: TGTGCCAGCAGCTCTGACAGGGAGTCCGGGGAGCTGTTTTTT. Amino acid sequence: CASSSDRESGELFF.

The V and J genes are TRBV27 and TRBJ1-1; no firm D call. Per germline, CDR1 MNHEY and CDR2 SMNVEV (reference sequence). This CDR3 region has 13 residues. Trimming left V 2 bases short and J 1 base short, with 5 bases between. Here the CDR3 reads CASSLVTNTEAFF. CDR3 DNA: TGTGCCAGCAGTTTAGTCACGAACACTGAAGCTTTCTTT.